The 18 T cell receptor beta chains below all came from one sample that was sequenced in a study of cytomegalovirus exposure and HLA in healthy donors. The PCR made use of 60 Vbeta and 13 Jbeta primers. The table came from immunoSEQ multiplex PCR; TCRdb's copy has only in-frame clones and leaves some out. The sample lists about 200,000 clones; roughly 13% were seen once. Sequenced sample: PBMCs. These receptors were collected from a man aged 50-60 years in good health and CMV-seropositive.

This chain uses TRBV2 with TRBJ2-5; D uncertain. CDR1 is SNHLY and CDR2 is FYNNEI in the germline V gene. The germline V and J ends were trimmed by 6 bases and 3 bases, with 5 bases remaining between them. The CDR3 spans 11 residues. The DNA of the CDR3 is TGTGCCAGCAGCCCAGAAGAGACCCAGTACTTC. It yields the protein CASSPEETQYF.

In DNA, the CDR3 is TGCGCCAGCAGCCTGGCCGGGGGGATCACCGGGGAGCTGTTTTTT. Protein: CASSLAGGITGELFF. The J gene is TRBJ2-2, the V gene TRBV5-1, with 7 bases aligning to TRBD2. The trim removed 4 bases at V and 4 bases at J, leaving 7 bases unmatched. CDR1 and CDR2 from the germline V gene are SGHRS and YFSETQ. The CDR3 extends over 15 amino acids.

This clone was seen more than once but under ten times. J is TRBJ1-3 and V is TRBV13; 9 bases are shared with TRBD1. The V and J ends lost 4 bases and 4 bases, in that order; junction bases with no gene match: 5. CDR1 and CDR2 (germline): PRHDT, FYEKMQ (reference sequence). The CDR3 length is 15 residues. This CDR3 reads CASSSWDRAGNTIYF. CDR3 nucleotides: TGTGCCAGCAGCTCCTGGGACAGGGCCGGAAACACCATATATTTT. Using reference TRBV13 and TRBJ1-3 for the parts outside the CDR3, the full variable domain is AAGVIQSPRHLIKEKRETATLKCYPIPRHDTVYWYQQGPGQDPQFLISFYEKMQSDKGSIPDRFSAQQFSDYHSELNMSSLELGDSALYFCASSSWDRAGNTIYFGEGSWLTVV.

J is TRBJ2-7 and V is TRBV9; D might be TRBD2 (5 bases). The CDR3 contains 13 residues. The germline gives CDR1 SGDLS, CDR2 YYNGEE. V gave up 5 bases and J gave up 3 bases, with 12 bases separating them. DNA of the CDR3: TGTGCCAGCAGTCCCGGAGGATTCTACGAGCAGTACTTC. Amino acid sequence: CASSPGGFYEQYF.

V usage is TRBV7-8 and J usage is TRBJ2-5; D is ambiguous. Germline V gene data show CDR1 as SGHVS and CDR2 as FQNEAQ. V dropped 2 bases and J dropped 2 bases, with 12 bases sitting between them. The CDR3 runs 15 residues. The CDR3 sequence is CASSLRRLPQETQYF. CDR3 in DNA: TGTGCCAGCAGCTTACGTAGACTGCCTCAAGAGACCCAGTACTTC.

The rearrangement joins TRBV9 to TRBJ1-2; 7 positions agree with TRBD1. Losses at the gene ends were 0 bases for V and 4 bases for J; bases not matched to a gene: 12. Per germline, CDR1 SGDLS and CDR2 YYNGEE. This CDR3 is built from 17 residues. In nucleotides, the CDR3 is TGTGCCAGCAGCGTAGGCCCTTTCCCGGAGGGGGCCTATGGCTACACCTTC. Amino acid sequence: CASSVGPFPEGAYGYTF.

This clone was seen more than once but under ten times. This chain joins TRBV10-3 and TRBJ1-5, with 8 bases identical to TRBD1. There are 13 residues in the CDR3. Trimming removed 4 bases from V and 9 bases from J; junction bases left unmatched: 5. The V gene's germline CDR1 is ENHRY and CDR2 SYGVKD. CDR3 sequence (DNA): TGTGCCATCAGTGGACAGGGGTACCTGCCCCAGCATTTT. Encoded protein: CAISGQGYLPQHF.

Many counts were recorded for this clone. The chain joins TRBV6-1 to TRBJ2-7, with a tentative D call TRBD1 (5 bases). The CDR3 totals 13 residues. Trimming took off 2 bases at V and 2 bases at J, with 7 bases between the two ends. Germline CDR1 MNHNS, CDR2 SASEGT. The CDR3 DNA reads TGTGCCAGCAGTGAAAGACAGACCTACGAGCAGTACGTC. Translating it yields CASSERQTYEQYV.

This clone was observed a handful of times. This chain uses TRBV29-1 with TRBJ1-6; 7 bases align to TRBD1. Germline V CDR1 and CDR2: SQVTM, ANQGSEA. Trimming at V came to 5 bases and at J to 13 bases, leaving 8 bases not matched to a gene. CDR3 length: 12 amino acids. The CDR3 DNA follows: TGCAGCGTTCGGACAGGCGCAGAGCCCCTCCACTTT. It is translated as CSVRTGAEPLHF.

This clone has just a few counts. The genes are TRBV18 and TRBJ1-2; no definite D call. Germline CDR1 is KGHSH and CDR2 is LQKENI. V lost 2 bases to trimming and J lost 5 bases, with 9 bases between them. The CDR3 has 13 amino acids. CDR3 amino acids: CASSPKREYGYTF. CDR3 coding DNA: TGTGCCAGCTCACCAAAAAGGGAGTATGGCTACACCTTC.

The V gene is TRBV27, the J gene TRBJ1-6; D perhaps matches TRBD1 (5 bases). The CDR3 has 15 amino acids. V was clipped by 5 bases and J by 0 bases, with 8 bases between them. The germline gives CDR1 MNHEY, CDR2 SMNVEV (reference sequence). This CDR3 reads CASSLGASYNSPLHF. CDR3 in DNA: TGTGCCAGCAGTCTAGGGGCCTCCTATAATTCACCCCTCCACTTT.

As DNA, the CDR3 is TGTGCCAGCAGCTTACAGGGAATGAACACTGAAGCTTTCTTT. This codes for CASSLQGMNTEAFF. The rearrangement uses TRBV7-3 and TRBJ1-1; D possibly corresponds to TRBD1 (5 bases). Germline V gene data show CDR1 as SGHTA and CDR2 as FQGTGA. V shed 2 bases and J shed 0 bases, with 7 bases lying between them. The length of the CDR3 is 14 residues.

As for this clone: The same CDR3 also results from other DNA sequences found in this sample. The chain employs TRBV11-3 and TRBJ1-2; possibly TRBD1 for D (5 bases). Germline V lookup: CDR1 SGHNT, CDR2 YENEEA. CDR3 length: 12 amino acids. The V end lost 1 base, the J end lost 6 bases, and 6 bases lay between the germline ends. The DNA of the CDR3 is TGTGCCAGCAGCTTAGGGGGCGATGGCTACACCTTC. Amino acids: CASSLGGDGYTF.

The CDR3 sequence: CASSVSGVTDTQYF. The CDR3 DNA follows: TGTGCCAGCAGCGTCTCAGGGGTTACAGATACGCAGTATTTT. J is TRBJ2-3 and V is TRBV7-3, with D possibly matching TRBD1 (6 bases). CDR3 size: 14 residues. From germline, CDR1 is SGHTA and CDR2 FQGTGA. Trimming took off 5 bases at V and 3 bases at J, with 12 bases between the two ends.

The V and J genes are TRBV18 and TRBJ2-7, with a possible D match to TRBD1 (6 bases). Germline V gene lookup returns CDR1 KGHSH and CDR2 LQKENI. There are 12 residues in the CDR3. V lost 5 bases and J 3 bases, leaving 8 bases between the germline ends. The CDR3 coding sequence is TGTGCCAGCTCATCAGGGGTCTACGAGCAGTACGTC. Translation gives CASSSGVYEQYV.

This clone was detected a few times. The chain carries TRBV5-4 and TRBJ2-2; 12 bases fit TRBD2. This CDR3 has 16 residues. Germline assignment: CDR1 SGHNT and CDR2 YYREEE (reference sequence). Germline trimming cut 2 bases from V and 4 bases from J; bases unmatched to any gene: 3. The CDR3 nucleotides are TGTGCCAGCAGCTTTGGACTAGCGGGGCGCACCGGGGAGCTGTTTTTT. As protein: CASSFGLAGRTGELFF.

The chain is built from TRBV15 and TRBJ2-7; a weak D match, TRBD1 (7 bases). V was clipped by 8 bases and J by 2 bases, with 16 bases between them. This CDR3 contains 14 residues. Germline V gene sequence: CDR1 LNHNV, CDR2 YYDKDF (reference sequence). CDR3 nucleotides: TGTGCCACCGGGGGGCTGGGGACAGCCTACGAGCAGTACTTC. It codes for CATGGLGTAYEQYF.

This clone was detected only a few times. The gene calls are TRBV23-1 and TRBJ2-6; the match to TRBD1 covers 12 bases. TRBV23-1 is known as an ORF, though its function is uncertain. This CDR3 spans 18 amino acids. V shed 2 bases and J 4 bases; nucleotides not matched to a gene: 6. CDR3 bases: TGCGCCAGCAGTCAAAAGGGACAGGGGGCGCCCGGGGCCAACGTCCTGACTTTC. Encoded protein: CASSQKGQGAPGANVLTF.